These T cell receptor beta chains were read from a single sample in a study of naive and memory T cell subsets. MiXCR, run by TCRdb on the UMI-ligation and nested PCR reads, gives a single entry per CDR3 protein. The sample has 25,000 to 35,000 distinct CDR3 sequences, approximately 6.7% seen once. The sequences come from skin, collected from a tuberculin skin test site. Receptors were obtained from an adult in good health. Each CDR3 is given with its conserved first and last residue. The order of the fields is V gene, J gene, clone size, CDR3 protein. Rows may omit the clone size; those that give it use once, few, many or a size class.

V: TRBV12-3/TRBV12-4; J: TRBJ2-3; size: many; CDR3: CASEQGDADTQYF
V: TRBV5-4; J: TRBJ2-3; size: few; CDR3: CASSFDWVTNNRSTDTQYF
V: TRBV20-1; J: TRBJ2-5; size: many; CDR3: CSALWRGQETQYF
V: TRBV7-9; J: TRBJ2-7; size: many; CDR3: CASRPKDHYEQYF
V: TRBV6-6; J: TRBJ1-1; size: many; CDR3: CASSYPRDRHTEAFF
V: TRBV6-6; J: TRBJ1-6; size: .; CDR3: CASSYSPGDTSPLHF
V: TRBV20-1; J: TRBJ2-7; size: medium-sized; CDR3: CSARGPSGGFYEQYF
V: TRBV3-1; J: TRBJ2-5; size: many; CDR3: CASSPRLAGGQETQYF
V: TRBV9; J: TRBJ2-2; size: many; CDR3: CASSVEQALVVYGELFF
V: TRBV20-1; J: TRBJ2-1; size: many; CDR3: CSAVGLTYNEQFF
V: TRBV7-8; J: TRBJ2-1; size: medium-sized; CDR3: CASSLQGYNEQFF
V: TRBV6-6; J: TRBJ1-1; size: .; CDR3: CASSRTDMNTEAFF
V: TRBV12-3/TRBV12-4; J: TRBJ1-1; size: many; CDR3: CASSFRSYGGAFF
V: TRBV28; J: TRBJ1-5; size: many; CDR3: CASSFNVGLNQPQHF
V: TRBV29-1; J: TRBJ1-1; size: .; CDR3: CSVEEGGRLEAFF
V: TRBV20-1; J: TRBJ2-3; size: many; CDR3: CSAREQVRVADTQYF
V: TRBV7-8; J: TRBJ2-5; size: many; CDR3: CASSHPSGGGETQYF
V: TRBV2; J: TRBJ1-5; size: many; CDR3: CASHTGNNQPQHF
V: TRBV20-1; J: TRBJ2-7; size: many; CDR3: CSARVGGRLPPTSYEQYF
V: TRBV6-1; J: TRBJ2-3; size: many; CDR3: CASSVGGERDTQYF
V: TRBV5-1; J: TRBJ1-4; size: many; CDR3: CASSPSQGEKLFF
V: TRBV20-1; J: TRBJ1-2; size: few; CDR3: CSARDIGEPANYGDTF
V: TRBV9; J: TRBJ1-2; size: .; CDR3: CASSVDAGTGGYGYTF
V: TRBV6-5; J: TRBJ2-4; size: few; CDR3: CASSSWGTASAKNIQYF
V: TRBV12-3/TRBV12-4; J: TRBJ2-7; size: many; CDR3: CASSFGTLTYEQYF
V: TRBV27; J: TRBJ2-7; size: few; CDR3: CASSGQGHEQYF
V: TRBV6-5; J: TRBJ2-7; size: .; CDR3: CASSFSRDFLRYF
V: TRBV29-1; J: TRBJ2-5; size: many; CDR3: CSVGRKQETQYF
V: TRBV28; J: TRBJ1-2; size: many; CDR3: CASRATGGIGYGYTF
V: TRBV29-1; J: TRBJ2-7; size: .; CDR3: CSVEGTGAGGGYEQYF
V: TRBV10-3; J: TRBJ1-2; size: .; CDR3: CAISESTGGPYGYTF
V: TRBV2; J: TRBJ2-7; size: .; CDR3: CASSEAAPQGGAYEQYF
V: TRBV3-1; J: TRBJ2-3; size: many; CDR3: CASSRTTGRGTDTQYF
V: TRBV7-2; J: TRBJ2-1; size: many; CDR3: CASSPELAANEQFF
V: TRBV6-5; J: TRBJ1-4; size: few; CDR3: CASRLTGMDEKLFF
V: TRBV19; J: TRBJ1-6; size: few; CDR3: CASSIGDKDSPLHF
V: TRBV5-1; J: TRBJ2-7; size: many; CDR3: CASSREETRSYEQYF